This TCR beta chain derives from a study of cytomegalovirus exposure and HLA in healthy donors. General observations from the study: The authors enumerated over 150 TCR beta chains as linked to cytomegalovirus.

For this clone: Its antigen is unknown.

CDR1 is SGHAT, CDR2 FQNNGV, per germline. CDR3 length: 16 amino acids. The ends lost 5 bases at V and 1 base at J; junction bases unmatched: 3. Only in-frame clones appear in the TCRdb table, and some are missing; sequencing was by immunoSEQ multiplex PCR. The sample records 110,000 to 150,000 clones, 70% to 90% being singletons. Sequenced: PBMCs. This chain connects TRBV11-2 to TRBJ2-2, with 11 nucleotides matching TRBD1. This clonotype originated in a man between 18 and 29 years old in good health and CMV-seronegative. Here the CDR3 reads CASSQDRGRNTGELFF. The CDR3 DNA reads TGTGCCAGCAGCCAGGACAGGGGGCGGAACACCGGGGAGCTGTTTTTT.